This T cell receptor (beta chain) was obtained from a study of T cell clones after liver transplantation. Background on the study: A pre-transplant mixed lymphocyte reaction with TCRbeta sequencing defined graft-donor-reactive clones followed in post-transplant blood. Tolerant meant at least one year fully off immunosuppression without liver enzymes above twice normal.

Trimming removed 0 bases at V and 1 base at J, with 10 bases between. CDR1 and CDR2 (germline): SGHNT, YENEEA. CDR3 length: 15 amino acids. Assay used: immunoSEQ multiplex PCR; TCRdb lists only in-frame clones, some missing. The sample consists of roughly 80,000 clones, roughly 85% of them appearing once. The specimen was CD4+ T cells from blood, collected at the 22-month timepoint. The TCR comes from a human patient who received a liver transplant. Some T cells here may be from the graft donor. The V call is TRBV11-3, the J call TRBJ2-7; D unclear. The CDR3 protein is CASSLDSGNSYEQYF. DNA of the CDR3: TGTGCCAGCAGCTTAGACTCGGGTAATTCCTACGAGCAGTACTTC.